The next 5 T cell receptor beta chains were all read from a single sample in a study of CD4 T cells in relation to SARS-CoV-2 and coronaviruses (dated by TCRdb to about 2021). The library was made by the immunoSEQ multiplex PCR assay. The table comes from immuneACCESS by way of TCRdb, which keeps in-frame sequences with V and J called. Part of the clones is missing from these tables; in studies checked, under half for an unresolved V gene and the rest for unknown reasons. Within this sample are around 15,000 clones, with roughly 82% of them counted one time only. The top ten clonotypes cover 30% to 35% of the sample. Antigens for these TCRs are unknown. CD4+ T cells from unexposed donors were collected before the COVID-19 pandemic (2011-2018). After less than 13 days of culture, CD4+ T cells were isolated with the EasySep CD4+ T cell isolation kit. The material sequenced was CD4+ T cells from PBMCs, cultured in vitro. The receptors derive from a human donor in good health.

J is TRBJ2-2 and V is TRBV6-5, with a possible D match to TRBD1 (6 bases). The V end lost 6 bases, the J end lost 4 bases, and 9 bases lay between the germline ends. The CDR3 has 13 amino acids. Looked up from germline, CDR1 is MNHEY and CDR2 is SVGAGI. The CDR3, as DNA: TGTGCCAGCAGACAGGGTCGCACCGGGGAGCTGTTTTTT. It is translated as CASRQGRTGELFF.

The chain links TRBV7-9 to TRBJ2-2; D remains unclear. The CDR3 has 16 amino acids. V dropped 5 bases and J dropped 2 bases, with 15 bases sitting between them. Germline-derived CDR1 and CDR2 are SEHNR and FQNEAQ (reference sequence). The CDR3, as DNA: TGTGCCAGCAGCACGACCGGGCCTTTAAACACCGGGGAGCTGTTTTTT. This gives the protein CASSTTGPLNTGELFF.

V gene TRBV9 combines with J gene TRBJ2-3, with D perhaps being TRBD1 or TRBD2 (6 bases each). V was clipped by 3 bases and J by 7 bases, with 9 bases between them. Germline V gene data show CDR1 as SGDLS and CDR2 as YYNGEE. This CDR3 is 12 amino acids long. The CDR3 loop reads CASSEGGYTQYF. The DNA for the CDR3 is TGTGCCAGCAGCGAGGGGGGATATACGCAGTATTTT.

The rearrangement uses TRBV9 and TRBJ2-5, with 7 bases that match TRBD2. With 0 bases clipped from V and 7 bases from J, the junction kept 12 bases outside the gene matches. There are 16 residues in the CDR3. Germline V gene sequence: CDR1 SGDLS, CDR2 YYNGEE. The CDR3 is CASSVERGLWGVTQYF. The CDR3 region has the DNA TGTGCCAGCAGCGTAGAGCGGGGCCTCTGGGGGGTGACCCAGTACTTC.

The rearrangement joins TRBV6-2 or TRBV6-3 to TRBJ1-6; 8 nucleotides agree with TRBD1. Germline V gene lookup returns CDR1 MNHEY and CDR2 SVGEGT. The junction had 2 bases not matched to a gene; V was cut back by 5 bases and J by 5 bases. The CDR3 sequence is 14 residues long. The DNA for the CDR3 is TGTGCCAGCAGTAGGGGACAGGATAATTCACCCCTCCACTTT. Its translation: CASSRGQDNSPLHF.